This TCR beta chain was profiled in a study of regulatory T cells in long-lasting Graves disease. Study-level information: The antithyroid drugs taken by newly diagnosed Graves' patients had been used for under 3 months. Findings and limits, study-wide: Clonotypes that were public and shared totalled about 2,500 in persistent patients versus over 800 in new patients.

This CDR3 region has 15 residues. Germline CDR1 reads SGHAT; CDR2 reads FQNNGV. Trimming took off 5 bases at V and 2 bases at J, with 13 bases between the two ends. This sample's time point: newly diagnosed GD, antithyroid drugs for less than 3 months. The TCR library used RNA extracted from PBMCs. Under American Thyroid Association guidelines, Graves' disease was diagnosed. This clonotype showed up many times. Its target is not known. iRepertoire HTBI primers and Arm-PCR of CDR3 regions built TCR beta libraries. One entry per CDR3 protein, called by TCRdb with MiXCR from the multiplex PCR reads. Of 350,000 to 450,000 distinct CDR3 sequences in the sample, just under 15% are singletons; the top ten hold around 15%. The sample was also linked to a second study, of T cells in Graves' hyperthyroidism and ophthalmopathy. That report notes: Carried out on the TCR CDR3, a first-round RT-PCR used the HTBI primer set.

The gene calls are TRBV11-2 and TRBJ2-1; D gene unclear. The sample was peripheral blood mononuclear cells (PBMCs), taken at new diagnosis, from a patient treated with antithyroid drugs. This TCR came from a woman younger than 45 with Graves disease. DNA for the CDR3: TGTGCCAGCAGCCCCCTTCGGAAAGCCTACAATGAGCAGTTCTTC. It codes for CASSPLRKAYNEQFF.